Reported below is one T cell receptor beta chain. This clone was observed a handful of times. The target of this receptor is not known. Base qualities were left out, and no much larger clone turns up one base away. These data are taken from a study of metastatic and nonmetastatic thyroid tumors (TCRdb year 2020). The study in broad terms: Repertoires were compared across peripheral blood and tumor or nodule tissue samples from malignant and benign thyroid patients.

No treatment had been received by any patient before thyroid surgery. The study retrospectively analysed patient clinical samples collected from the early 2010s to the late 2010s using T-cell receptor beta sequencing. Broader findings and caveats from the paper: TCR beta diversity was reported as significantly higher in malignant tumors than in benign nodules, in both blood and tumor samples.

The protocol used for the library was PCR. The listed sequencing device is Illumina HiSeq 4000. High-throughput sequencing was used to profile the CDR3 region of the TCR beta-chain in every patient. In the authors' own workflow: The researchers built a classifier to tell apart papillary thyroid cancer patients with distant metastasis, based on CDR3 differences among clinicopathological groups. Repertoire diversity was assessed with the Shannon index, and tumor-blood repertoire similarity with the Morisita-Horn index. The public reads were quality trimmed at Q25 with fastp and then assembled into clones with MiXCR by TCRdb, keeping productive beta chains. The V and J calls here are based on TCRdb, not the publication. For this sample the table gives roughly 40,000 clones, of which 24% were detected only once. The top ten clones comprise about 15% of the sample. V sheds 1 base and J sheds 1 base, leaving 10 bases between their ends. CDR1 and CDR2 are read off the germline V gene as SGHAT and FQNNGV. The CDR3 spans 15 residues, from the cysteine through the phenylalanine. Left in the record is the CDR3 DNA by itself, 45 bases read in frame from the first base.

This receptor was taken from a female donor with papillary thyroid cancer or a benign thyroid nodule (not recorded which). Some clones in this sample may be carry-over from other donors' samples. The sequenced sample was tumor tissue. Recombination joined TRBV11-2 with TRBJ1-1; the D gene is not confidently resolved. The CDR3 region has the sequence CASSLGGRSNTEAFF. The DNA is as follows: TGTGCCAGCAGCTTAGGCGGACGGTCGAACACTGAAGCTTTCTTT.